This paragraph covers one T cell receptor (beta chain) sequence. Its specificity is unknown. Per the study methods: ImmunoSEQ supplied junction-only sequences lacking quality scores, so filtering was different. Here immunoSEQ multiplex PCR was the method, and the copy in TCRdb shows in-frame clones only, minus some. V, J and clone size derive from that table, while D and trimming were established from the DNA sequence. Among fewer than 1 million clones, 90% to 97% were seen once, and the ten largest hold less than 0.25%. Naivety among CD8 cells was defined by CD45RO negativity and positive CCR7 selection, thereby excluding terminally differentiated effector memory CD45RA+ cells. V was clipped by 4 bases and J by 2 bases; unmatched bases: 12. Germline V gives CDR1 MGHRA, CDR2 YSYEKL. The CDR3 has 18 amino acids. This sample was taken from a study of shared clonotypes between healthy human individuals. Study results and caveats: Generation probability values for non-shared clonotypes were lower than those for clonotypes shared by all four donors.

The sequence came from a man aged 25 to 45 in good health. The chain carries TRBV4-1 and TRBJ2-3; 10 bases match TRBD2. Input material: naive CD8+ T cells sorted from blood. In DNA form, the CDR3 reads TGCGCCAGCAGCCTCCGACCCGGACTAGCGGTTAACACAGATACGCAGTATTTT. Translation gives CASSLRPGLAVNTDTQYF.